The 7 T cell receptor beta chains below come from one sample, sequenced in a study of blood T cell repertoires in COVID-19. Profiling relied on immunoSEQ multiplex PCR, and the TCRdb table lists in-frame clones only, not all of them. The sample records around 97,000 clones, around 80% being singletons. Sequenced: peripheral blood. The receptors derive from a man between 65 and 79 years old with acute or convalescent COVID-19.

The J gene is TRBJ2-7, the V gene TRBV7-2, with D hard to call. Trimming took off 7 bases at V and 1 base at J, with 11 bases between the two ends. The CDR3 runs to 13 residues. The germline V gene has CDR1 SGHTA and CDR2 FQGNSA. This CDR3 is CASTHRVSYEQYF. CDR3 in DNA: TGTGCCAGCACCCATAGAGTATCCTACGAGCAGTACTTC.

This chain links TRBV27 with TRBJ1-2; no firm D call. Trimming took off 5 bases at V and 2 bases at J, with 9 bases between the two ends. Germline CDR1 reads MNHEY; CDR2 reads SMNVEV (reference sequence). The CDR3 runs 13 residues. The CDR3 spells CASSVRGNYGYTF. CDR3 nucleotides: TGTGCCAGCAGTGTACGAGGGAACTATGGCTACACCTTC.

CDR3 protein: CSVEGRAPEQFF. As DNA, the CDR3 is TGCAGCGTTGAGGGGAGGGCACCTGAGCAGTTCTTC. The V call is TRBV29-1, the J call TRBJ2-1; TRBD2 matches 7 bases. In germline, CDR1 is SQVTM, CDR2 ANQGSEA. Trimming removed 3 bases from V and 9 bases from J; junction bases left unmatched: 5. The CDR3 runs 12 residues.

V gene TRBV20-1 combines with J gene TRBJ1-1, with D hard to call. V gave up 4 bases and J gave up 2 bases, with 5 bases separating them. This CDR3 is built from 11 residues. CDR1 DFQATT and CDR2 SNEGSKA come from the germline V gene (reference sequence). Here the CDR3 reads CSAILNTEAFF. DNA of the CDR3: TGCAGTGCTATCCTAAACACTGAAGCTTTCTTT.

CDR3 residues: CASSFHSSSTGINEKLFF. CDR3 bases: TGTGCCAGCAGTTTTCACAGCTCATCTACAGGGATTAATGAAAAACTGTTTTTT. This chain links TRBV27 with TRBJ1-4, with a tentative D call TRBD1 (6 bases). With 3 bases removed from V and 4 bases from J, the gap between germline ends came to 21 bases. The germline V gene encodes CDR1 MNHEY and CDR2 SMNVEV (reference sequence). The CDR3 runs 18 residues. Together with reference TRBV27 and TRBJ1-4, the CDR3 gives the full variable domain: EAQVTQNPRYLITVTGKKLTVTCSQNMNHEYMSWYRQDPGLGLRQIYYSMNVEVTDKGDVPEGYKVSRKEKRNFPLILESPSPNQTSLYFCASSFHSSSTGINEKLFFGSGTQLSVL.

This rearrangement joins TRBV12-3 or TRBV12-4 to TRBJ2-2, with D unresolved. The length of the CDR3 is 12 residues. V was pared by 6 bases and J by 5 bases, with 7 bases between. The CDR3 bases are TGTGCCAGCAGCTACGATACCGGGGAGCTGTTTTTT. This sequence encodes CASSYDTGELFF.

The chain is built from TRBV6-6 and TRBJ1-6; 8 bases fit TRBD1. CDR1 and CDR2 (germline): MNHNY, SVGAGI (reference sequence). The J segment lost 5 bases and the V segment lost 5 bases, leaving 8 bases of the junction unmatched. The CDR3 runs 16 residues. Written as DNA, the CDR3 is TGTGCCAGCAGTGTAGACAGGGGATATAATAATTCACCCCTCCACTTT. Translated: CASSVDRGYNNSPLHF.